Each of the 5 T cell receptor beta chains below was sequenced from the same sample in a study of CXCR3-negative and CXCR3-positive naive CD8 T cells. Libraries of TRB cDNA were made by 5' RACE and carried UMIs. TCRdb derives one entry per CDR3 protein from the 5' RACE reads, leaving out DNA. Its table lists about 120,000 distinct CDR3 sequences. The sample consisted of naive CXCR3- CD8+ T cells from blood. The subset denotes: CD45RO-CCR7+CD27+CD95- naive CD8+ T cells lacking CXCR3 (TNR3-). The receptors stem from a human donor in good health. Some clones in this sample may be carry-over from other donors' samples.

The chain recombines TRBV28 with TRBJ2-5; TCRdb reports TRBD2, a call that lacks DNA to check it against. The CDR3 length is 15 residues. Germline V gene data show CDR1 as MDHEN and CDR2 as SYDVKM. This chain's CDR3 is CASEMASGDEETQYF.

This CDR3 reads CASSFAGGSVYEQYF. The chain has TRBV27 and TRBJ2-7; TCRdb gives TRBD2 as the D gene, but with no DNA this cannot be confirmed. Germline V gene data show CDR1 as MNHEY and CDR2 as SMNVEV (reference sequence). The CDR3 runs to 15 residues.

The genes are TRBV12-3 or TRBV12-4 and TRBJ2-7; TCRdb names TRBD2, which stays unverified in the absence of DNA. The CDR3 spans 15 residues. The CDR3 loop reads CASRSSGGDTYEQYF.

The chain uses TRBV10-2 and TRBJ2-7. CDR3 length equals 13 residues. Per the germline V gene, CDR1 is WSHSY and CDR2 is SAAADI. The CDR3: CASINRGSYEQYF.

The chain joins TRBV6-1 to TRBJ2-1; the TCRdb D gene call, TRBD1, has no DNA to confirm it. This CDR3 is built from 15 residues. CDR1 is MNHNS, CDR2 SASEGT, per germline. The CDR3 here is CASSPGPSSYNEQFF.